This TCR beta chain was sequenced during a study of Tregs in tolerant kidney transplant recipients. Study overall: CD4+CD25+CD127- cells came from approximately three-day belatacept mixed lymphocyte reactions, some with approximately five-day graft donor restimulation. Recipient cells were told from donor cells by antibody staining. Whole-study results and caveats: Expanding Tregs on activated donor B cells appeared to best identify donor-specific TCRbeta clones.

The ends were cut back, 3 bases at V and 7 bases at J, with 10 bases in the middle. This CDR3 is 13 amino acids long. Germline V gene sequence: CDR1 SGHAT, CDR2 FQNNGV. Using immunoSEQ multiplex PCR, the repertoire was profiled, and TCRdb retains in-frame clones only, with some absent. This sample has under 45,000 clones; 95% occur once, and the top ten carry around 0.35%. A note on this clone: Its antigen is unknown.

J is TRBJ1-5 and V is TRBV11-2, with a possible D match to TRBD1 (5 bases). The specimen was Tregs from blood cultured with allogeneic cells. This receptor was taken from a human donor in good health. For the CDR3, the DNA is TGTGCCAGCAGCTTCGCCAGGGACCAGCCCCAGCATTTT. Translation: CASSFARDQPQHF.